This TCR beta chain originates from a study of beta chain features in type 1 diabetes. The overall study: About 110,000,000 sorted cells were examined across all samples. Overall study findings and caveats: For Type 1 diabetes patients, all four CD4+ subsets carried TCRB CDR3s that were moderately but significantly shorter.

Per the germline V gene, CDR1 is SGHDT and CDR2 is YYEEEE. The CDR3 length is 14 residues. The ends lost 8 bases at V and 2 bases at J; junction bases unmatched: 8. On this clone itself: Its cognate antigen is unknown.

As every portion of the isolated RNA was reverse transcribed, the sequencing read expressed TCRB transcripts. Method: immunoSEQ multiplex PCR; TCRdb's copy keeps in-frame clones and lacks some. The table shows roughly 340,000 clones, with around an eighth occurring only once. This sequence was found in a woman aged 18-29 years with type 1 diabetes. The sample taken for sequencing was naive CD4+ T cells from blood. V and J are TRBV5-6 and TRBJ1-2, with 8 bases lining up with TRBD1. CDR3 nucleotide sequence: TGTGCCAGTAACGACAGGGGACCCAACTATGGCTACACCTTC. Amino acids: CASNDRGPNYGYTF.